This TCR beta chain stems from a study of T cells after posttransplantation cyclophosphamide. Whole-study findings and limits: Tissue-infiltrating T cells from skin or gut overlapped little with blood T cells. TRB clonality was highly associated with recipient CMV seropositivity and reactivation. Later blood repertoires were often dominated by clones from the donor CD8+ memory compartment.

The V and J ends lost 2 bases and 0 bases respectively, with 9 bases between them. Per germline, CDR1 LGHNA and CDR2 YNFKEQ. This CDR3 contains 15 residues. The method was immunoSEQ multiplex PCR; TCRdb's version includes in-frame clones alone and lacks a portion of them. The sample holds about 42,000 clones, about 90% seen once. Busulfan-fludarabine conditioning, marrow transplant, and cyclophosphamide on days +3 and +4 were administered. Concerning this clone itself: Antigen unknown.

The chain has TRBV4-2 and TRBJ2-3, with D perhaps matching TRBD2 (5 bases). The clonotype was recovered from a male patient between 60 and 69 years old who received an allogeneic stem cell transplant from a related donor and was CMV-positive. Some T cells may have come from the graft donor. Material: PBMCs, obtained roughly 59 days after allogeneic stem cell transplant with posttransplant cyclophosphamide. The CDR3 is CASSQRRTSTDTQYF. The DNA of the CDR3 is TGTGCCAGCAGCCAAAGGCGGACTAGCACAGATACGCAGTATTTT.